The present T cell receptor (beta chain) was sequenced within a study of OX40 agonist ivuxolimab in advanced cancers. For the study at large: The patients' treatment was ivuxolimab, an agonistic anti-OX40 (CD134) antibody.

The CDR3 sequence is 16 residues long. The germline V gene encodes CDR1 SEHNR and CDR2 FQNEAQ (reference sequence). V was clipped by 1 base and J by 3 bases, with 13 bases between them. Autoimmune disease history or systemic immunosuppression excluded patients. Clones were sequenced by immunoSEQ multiplex PCR, and TCRdb holds only the in-frame ones, with some missing. Among 95,000 to 120,000 clones, around 93% were seen once, and the ten largest hold over 0.6%. The sample in question was CD4+ or CD8+ T cells sorted from blood, obtained in a trial of the OX40 agonist ivuxolimab. This sequence was found in an adult with an advanced solid tumor such as melanoma, head and neck, liver or kidney cancer. The chain recombines TRBV7-9 with TRBJ1-3; D is perhaps TRBD1 (5 bases). CDR3 loop: CASSLDKQALGNTIYF. The CDR3 nucleotides read TGTGCCAGCAGCTTAGACAAACAGGCCCTTGGAAACACCATATATTTT.